This T cell receptor beta chain was recovered during a study of shared clonotypes between healthy human individuals. General observations from the study: Against clonotypes common to all four donors, non-shared ones had lower generation probabilities.

Germline V CDR1 and CDR2: MNHNS, SASEGT. V lost 2 bases to trimming and J lost 3 bases; unmatched junction nucleotides: 3. This CDR3 is built from 15 residues. About this clone: Its antigen is currently unknown.

Profiling relied on immunoSEQ multiplex PCR, and the TCRdb table lists in-frame clones only, not all of them. The table lists a few million clones, approximately 95% of them singletons. The chain is built from TRBV6-1 and TRBJ2-7; 11 bases fit TRBD1. This TCR derives from a young man in good health. Some clones in this sample may be carry-over from other donors' samples. The sequenced sample consisted of naive CD4+ T cells from PBMCs. Subset reported: CD45RA+ positively selected. CDR3 DNA sequence: TGTGCCAGCAGTGAATCGGGACAGGGGGTCTACGAGCAGTACTTC. It yields the protein CASSESGQGVYEQYF.